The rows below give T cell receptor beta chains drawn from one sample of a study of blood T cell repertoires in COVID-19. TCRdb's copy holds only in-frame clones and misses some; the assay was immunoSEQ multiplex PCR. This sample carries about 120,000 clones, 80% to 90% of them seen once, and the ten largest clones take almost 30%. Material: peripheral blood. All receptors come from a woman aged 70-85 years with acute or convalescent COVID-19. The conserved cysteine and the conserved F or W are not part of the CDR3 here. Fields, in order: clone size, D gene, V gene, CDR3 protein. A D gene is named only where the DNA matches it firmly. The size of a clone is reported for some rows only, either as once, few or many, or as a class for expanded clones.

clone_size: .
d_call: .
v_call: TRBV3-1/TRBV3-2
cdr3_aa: ASSQRQSNSPLH

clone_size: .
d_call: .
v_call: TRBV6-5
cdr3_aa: ASSYDPATDYNEQF

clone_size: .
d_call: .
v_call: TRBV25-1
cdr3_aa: ASTRNTEAF

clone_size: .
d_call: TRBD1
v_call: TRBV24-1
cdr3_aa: ATSDSPGQGNTEAF

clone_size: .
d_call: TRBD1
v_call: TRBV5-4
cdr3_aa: ASSLSAGGHYGYT

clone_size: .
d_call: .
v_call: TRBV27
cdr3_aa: ASRWAPSYEQY

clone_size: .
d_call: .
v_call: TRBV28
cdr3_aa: ASRTSGHGGYT

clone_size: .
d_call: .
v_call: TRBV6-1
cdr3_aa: ASSETGDYEQY

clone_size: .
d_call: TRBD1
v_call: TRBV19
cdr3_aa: ASTGQGATNEKLF

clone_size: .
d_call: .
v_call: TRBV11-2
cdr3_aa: ASSFPGASGGYT

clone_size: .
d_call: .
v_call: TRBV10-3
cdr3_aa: AISESEEGPNTEAF

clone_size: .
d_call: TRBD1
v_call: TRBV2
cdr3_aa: ASSENLRDRLYGYT

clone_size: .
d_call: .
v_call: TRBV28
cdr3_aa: ASSSPWQGLNEKLF

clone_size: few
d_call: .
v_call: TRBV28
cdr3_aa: ASSFRLNRAGSRENSPLH

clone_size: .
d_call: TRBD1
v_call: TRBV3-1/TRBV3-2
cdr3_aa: ASSQELGTGVPQGYGYT

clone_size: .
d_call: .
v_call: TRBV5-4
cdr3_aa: ASSPSAGVVNTEAF

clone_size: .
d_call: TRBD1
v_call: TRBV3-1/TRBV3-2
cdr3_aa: ASSQDWDRGTYGYT

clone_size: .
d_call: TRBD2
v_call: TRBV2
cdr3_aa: ASSMGLAGTDTQY

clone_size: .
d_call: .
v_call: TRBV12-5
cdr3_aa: ASGSSVRGNTEAF

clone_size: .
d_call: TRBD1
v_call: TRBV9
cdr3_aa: ASSPGGDRENGYT

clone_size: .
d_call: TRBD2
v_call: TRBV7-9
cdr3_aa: ASSHSGGSYEQY

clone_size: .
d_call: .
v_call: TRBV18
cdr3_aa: ASSLKNTGELF

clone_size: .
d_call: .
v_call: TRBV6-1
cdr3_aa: ASSELAQNQPQH

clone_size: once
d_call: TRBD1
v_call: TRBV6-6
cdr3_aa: ASSPHRGPTGELF

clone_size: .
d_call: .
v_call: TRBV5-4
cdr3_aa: ASSLEASVETQY